Below, one T cell receptor beta chain is given with its context. Its antigen remains undetermined. Base qualities are not at hand, and no much larger clone is one base apart. The CDR3 goes from the cysteine to the phenylalanine over 17 residues. Here the CDR3 DNA is all that survives: 51 bases in frame from base 1. From V the trimming removes 4 bases and from J it removes 4 bases, while the gene matches leave 9 bases of the junction unaccounted for. The CDR1 and CDR2 encoded by the germline V gene are MDHEN and SYDVKM. Two independent genomic DNA replicates were amplified for each sample, with roughly 0.5 ug used for blood and about 1.5 ug for tumor or normal breast. TCRB sequencing of genomic DNA was carried out with the ImmunoSeq Intro kit according to the manufacturer's instructions. Multiplex PCR was run for around 30 cycles using proprietary primers and spike-in control sequences for absolute quantification. An 87-bp fragment spanning the CDR3 and flanking V and J genes was sequenced with single-end 150-bp reads. Each lane of an Illumina MiSeq running version 3.0 chemistry carried seven multiplexed samples, with two replicates apiece. As for the authors' bioinformatics: The vendor's proprietary pipeline processed the raw data and merged both replicates into a single result for each sample. A clonotype was defined as productive rearrangements that share the same V-gene family, CDR3 amino acid sequence and J-gene segment. Clonality was computed as 1 minus the normalized Shannon entropy (Pielou evenness) of TCRB abundances. To estimate T cell density, the total number of templates was divided by the number of input cells, which was inferred from the amount of DNA input. Recon, run with its default parameters, was used to estimate overall repertoire diversity and clonality. Tumor-enriched clonotypes were defined as having over 0.1% abundance in tumor and at least 32-fold higher abundance than in normal breast. TCRdb holds this immuneACCESS table with in-frame rearrangements only. Some clones are missing; in checked studies, unresolved V genes explain under half, and the rest has no known cause. V and J calls plus clone size are reproduced from that table; the DNA served to infer D and trimming. This sample lists about 31,000 clones; roughly four fifths were detected once. 4.7% of the sample rests with the top ten.

The study profiled bulk TCR beta-chain repertoires in matched peripheral blood, tumor and adjacent normal breast tissue taken from approximately 15 patients with early-stage breast cancer. Before surgery, whole blood (roughly 5-10 mL) was collected into EDTA tubes and processed within 2 hours. Peripheral blood mononuclear cells were isolated by Ficoll-Paque centrifugation in SepMate-50 tubes. PBMCs were cryopreserved in roughly 90% FBS with around 10% DMSO in aliquots of roughly 1.8 to 4 million cells and stored in liquid nitrogen. The Qiagen AllPrep DNA/RNA Mini kit was used for genomic DNA extraction. The sample comes from a study of early stage breast cancer tumors (dated by TCRdb to between 2016 and 2019). For the study in its entirety: Of the 15 or so invasive breast tumors, approximately 11 were found to be estrogen receptor-positive, progesterone receptor-positive and HER2-negative. Of the approximately twelve ER+/PR+/HER2- tumors, eight were classified as invasive ductal carcinomas and four as invasive lobular carcinomas. The samples as a whole yielded around 2.4 million detected templates, corresponding to about 1.1 million unique clonotypes. The average read coverage per sample was roughly 10-fold.

Study-wide conclusions, independent of this receptor: Tumors showed roughly 2.7-fold higher T cell density and higher clonality than adjacent normal breast tissue. Enriched TCRB sequences shared across patients were found to be mostly commonly generated sequences that were unlikely to play an important role in the tumor microenvironment. Chain pairing and functional markers such as CD4, CD8 and FOXP3 were missed by bulk genomic DNA sequencing of unsorted cells. Because the cohort was small, a breakdown by tumor subtype could not be done. Repertoires from blood and normal breast were more alike than repertoires from blood and tumor, and in about 85% of the 16 patients, comparing each tissue with blood separated tumor from normal.

Input material: blood. The TCR sequence derives from a person aged 35-49 years with breast cancer. The chain is encoded by TRBV28 joined to TRBJ2-7; 14 bases in between match TRBD2. For the CDR3, the sequence is CASSSGPGTSGSYEQYF. Here is the DNA: TGTGCCAGCAGTTCCGGTCCGGGGACTAGCGGGAGTTACGAGCAGTACTTC.